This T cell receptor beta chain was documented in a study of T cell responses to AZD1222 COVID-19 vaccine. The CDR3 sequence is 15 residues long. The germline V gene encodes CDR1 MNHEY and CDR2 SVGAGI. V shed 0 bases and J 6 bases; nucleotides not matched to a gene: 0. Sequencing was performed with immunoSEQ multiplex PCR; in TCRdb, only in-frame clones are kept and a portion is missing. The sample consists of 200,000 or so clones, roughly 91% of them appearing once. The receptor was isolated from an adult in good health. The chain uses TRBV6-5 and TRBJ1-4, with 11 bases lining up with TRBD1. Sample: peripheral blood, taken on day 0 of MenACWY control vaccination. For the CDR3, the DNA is TGTGCCAGCAGTTACTCGGACAGGGGGCATGAAAAACTGTTTTTT. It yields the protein CASSYSDRGHEKLFF.